The present TCR beta chain was sequenced within a study of cytomegalovirus exposure and HLA in healthy donors. Primers for the PCR totalled 60 Vbeta and 13 Jbeta. Only in-frame clones appear in the TCRdb table, and some are missing; sequencing was by immunoSEQ multiplex PCR. The top ten clones hold 1% to 1.5% of a sample with 210,000 or so clones, 80% to 90% of them seen once. Germline V gene data show CDR1 as LGHNA and CDR2 as YSLEER. V trimming: 1 base; J trimming: 1 base; junction bases outside the gene matches: 7. The CDR3 extends over 19 amino acids. Findings of the study overall: Later analysis showed most CMV-associated TCR beta chains appearing HLA-restricted.

About this clone: No antigen is known for it.

The rearrangement links TRBV4-3 to TRBJ2-6; TRBD1 matches 10 bases. Sequenced input: PBMCs. The TCR was taken from a young man in good health and CMV-seronegative. CDR3 coding DNA: TGCGCCAGCAGCCAAGTTTATCCGGGACAGGGGTCTGGGGCCAACGTCCTGACTTTC. Residues: CASSQVYPGQGSGANVLTF.